This is a list of T cell receptor beta chains from one sample in a study of blood T cell repertoires in COVID-19. Clones were sequenced by immunoSEQ multiplex PCR, and TCRdb holds only the in-frame ones, with some missing. Of about 210,000 clones in the sample, 75% to 85% were seen once. The sample comprised peripheral blood. The receptors come from a man aged 50-60 years with active or convalescent COVID-19. Each CDR3 is given with its conserved first and last residue. A D gene is named only where the DNA matches it firmly. Not all rows give a size; the values are once, few, many and, for expanded clones, a class.

J: TRBJ2-7; D: TRBD2; size: -; V: TRBV5-1; DNA: TGCGCCAGCAGACTCGGGACTAGCGGGAGTTACGAGCAGTACTTC; CDR3: CASRLGTSGSYEQYF
J: TRBJ1-4; D: -; size: -; V: TRBV30; DNA: TGTGCCTGGGACAATATTAATGAAAAACTGTTTTTT; CDR3: CAWDNINEKLFF
J: TRBJ1-1; D: TRBD1; size: few; V: TRBV5-1; DNA: TGCGCCAGCAGCCCCAGGACAGGTCAAGCGAACACTGAAGCTTTCTTT; CDR3: CASSPRTGQANTEAFF
J: TRBJ1-5; D: TRBD1; size: -; V: TRBV15; DNA: TGTGCCACCAGCCGACAGGGTGTCGTCGACATGCTGGTAAGCAATCAGCCCCAGCATTTT; CDR3: CATSRQGVVDMLVSNQPQHF
J: TRBJ1-2; D: -; size: -; V: TRBV23-1; DNA: TGCGCCAGCAGTCAATCAGGGCCGGGAGGGGAATGGCCACTTAACTATGGCTACACCTTC; CDR3: CASSQSGPGGEWPLNYGYTF
J: TRBJ1-1; D: TRBD1; size: -; V: TRBV5-5; DNA: TGTGCCAGCAGCCCTACAGGGGGCAACACTGAAGCTTTCTTT; CDR3: CASSPTGGNTEAFF
J: TRBJ2-4; D: TRBD1; size: -; V: TRBV5-1; DNA: TGCGCCAGCAGCTCGATACCGGGACAGGCGGACATTCAGTACTTC; CDR3: CASSSIPGQADIQYF
J: TRBJ2-3; D: TRBD2; size: -; V: TRBV24-1; DNA: TGTGCCACCAGTGGTCCTAGCGGGAGGGCCAGATCGGATACGCAGTATTTT; CDR3: CATSGPSGRARSDTQYF
J: TRBJ2-1; D: TRBD2; size: -; V: TRBV9; DNA: TGTGCCAGCAGCGTAGGTGGGACTAGCAATAATGAGCAGTTCTTC; CDR3: CASSVGGTSNNEQFF
J: TRBJ2-6; D: TRBD1; size: -; V: TRBV5-5; DNA: TGTGCCAGCAGCTTGACAGGGGCCGGGGCCAACGTCCTGACTTTC; CDR3: CASSLTGAGANVLTF
J: TRBJ2-5; D: TRBD1; size: once; V: TRBV28; DNA: TGTGCCAGCAGCCACCGGACAGGGGGTACGGAGACCCAGTACTTC; CDR3: CASSHRTGGTETQYF
J: TRBJ2-1; D: -; size: once; V: TRBV2; DNA: TGTGCCAGCACGAAACAGGCATACAATGAGCAGTTCTTC; CDR3: CASTKQAYNEQFF
J: TRBJ2-7; D: -; size: -; V: TRBV5-6; DNA: TGTGCCAGCAGCAGGGGTTTCCACGAGCAGTACTTC; CDR3: CASSRGFHEQYF
J: TRBJ1-1; D: -; size: -; V: TRBV27; DNA: TGTGCCAGCACCGGGCCGGAGGGTAAGCCGGACACTGAAGCTTTCTTT; CDR3: CASTGPEGKPDTEAFF
J: TRBJ2-3; D: -; size: -; V: TRBV4-3; DNA: TGCGCCAGCAGCCATGGGGGCGCGGGAGATACGCAGTATTTT; CDR3: CASSHGGAGDTQYF
J: TRBJ2-3; D: TRBD2; size: -; V: TRBV7-2; DNA: TGTGCCAGCAGCGCGTATGGGACTAGCAAGTATTTT; CDR3: CASSAYGTSKYF
J: TRBJ2-3; D: -; size: -; V: TRBV29-1; DNA: TGCAGCGTTGAGTCTGGTAAAGGACTATACACAGATACGCAGTATTTT; CDR3: CSVESGKGLYTDTQYF
J: TRBJ1-1; D: TRBD1; size: -; V: TRBV7-2; DNA: TGTGCCAGCAGCAATAGTCGACAGGGATCGAACACTGAAGCTTTCTTT; CDR3: CASSNSRQGSNTEAFF
J: TRBJ2-1; D: -; size: -; V: TRBV7-2; DNA: TGTGCCAGCAGCTTAGACCCAGAATACAATGAGCAGTTCTTC; CDR3: CASSLDPEYNEQFF
J: TRBJ1-1; D: -; size: -; V: TRBV5-5; DNA: TGTGCCAGCAGCTTTCTTAAGTCTCGAGGGAACACTGAAGCTTTCTTT; CDR3: CASSFLKSRGNTEAFF
J: TRBJ1-1; D: TRBD1; size: -; V: TRBV6-1; DNA: TGTGCCAGCAGTGAAGGGGGCCCGACAGGGAGGAAAACTGAAGCTTTCTTT; CDR3: CASSEGGPTGRKTEAFF
J: TRBJ2-4; D: -; size: -; V: TRBV20-1; DNA: TGCAGTGCTAGTTCCAGTAACAAAAACATTCAGTACTTC; CDR3: CSASSSNKNIQYF
J: TRBJ2-3; D: TRBD2; size: -; V: TRBV2; DNA: TGTGCCAGCACTGCCGGGGGGGCGGGCACAGATACGCAGTATTTT; CDR3: CASTAGGAGTDTQYF
J: TRBJ2-5; D: -; size: -; V: TRBV19; DNA: TGTGCCAGTAGTATAGCCCGGGGGATGGGGAGAGAGACCCAGTACTTC; CDR3: CASSIARGMGRETQYF
J: TRBJ2-3; D: -; size: -; V: TRBV18; DNA: TGTGCCAGCTCACCACCGAGGGAGGCGGGGACAGATACGCAGTATTTT; CDR3: CASSPPREAGTDTQYF
J: TRBJ2-2; D: TRBD1; size: -; V: TRBV6-2/TRBV6-3; DNA: TGTGCCAGCAGTTGGGACAGGGAGAACACCGGGGAGCTGTTTTTT; CDR3: CASSWDRENTGELFF
J: TRBJ1-2; D: -; size: once; V: TRBV5-4; DNA: TGTGCCAGCAGCTCCCCAGGGGCTAAGGGGTATGGCTACACCTTC; CDR3: CASSSPGAKGYGYTF
J: TRBJ2-3; D: -; size: -; V: TRBV25-1; DNA: TGTGCCAGCACCCCAGGGTACGGCACAGATACGCAGTATTTT; CDR3: CASTPGYGTDTQYF
J: TRBJ2-6; D: TRBD1; size: -; V: TRBV28; DNA: TGTGCCAGCTGCTATTCCGGGACAGGCCGCTCTGGGGCCAACGTCCTGACTTTC; CDR3: CASCYSGTGRSGANVLTF
J: TRBJ2-5; D: -; size: -; V: TRBV9; DNA: TGTGCCAGCAGCGTAGGCCCCAATGACAGGTCGGCCCAAGAGACCCAGTACTTC; CDR3: CASSVGPNDRSAQETQYF
J: TRBJ2-1; D: TRBD2; size: -; V: TRBV9; DNA: TGTGCCAGCAGCATTGGGACTAGCGGGCCTCCCTACAATGAGCAGTTCTTC; CDR3: CASSIGTSGPPYNEQFF
J: TRBJ2-3; D: TRBD1; size: -; V: TRBV7-9; DNA: TGTGCCAGCAGCTTGGGGATCGCAGGGGGCCCCACGCAGTATTTT; CDR3: CASSLGIAGGPTQYF
J: TRBJ2-1; D: -; size: once; V: TRBV29-1; DNA: TGCAGCGTCGGGGAACACAATGAGCAGTTCTTC; CDR3: CSVGEHNEQFF
J: TRBJ2-2; D: -; size: -; V: TRBV5-1; DNA: TGCGCCAGCAGCGTACAGGGATCCGGGGAGCTGTTTTTT; CDR3: CASSVQGSGELFF
J: TRBJ2-3; D: -; size: once; V: TRBV9; DNA: TGTGCCAGCAGCGTGGGCTTAGTAGAAACGCAGTATTTT; CDR3: CASSVGLVETQYF
J: TRBJ1-5; D: -; size: -; V: TRBV6-5; DNA: TGTGCCAGCAGTTACTCGATGGCAGAAGCCCAGCATTTT; CDR3: CASSYSMAEAQHF
J: TRBJ2-2; D: -; size: -; V: TRBV19; DNA: TGTGCCAGTAGACCCGGTACAGGGTGGATAAATCCCGGGGAGCTGTTTTTT; CDR3: CASRPGTGWINPGELFF
J: TRBJ2-6; D: -; size: -; V: TRBV28; DNA: TGTGCCAGCAGAGATCCCTCTAGCTCTGGGGCCAACGTCCTGACTTTC; CDR3: CASRDPSSSGANVLTF
J: TRBJ2-3; D: TRBD2; size: once; V: TRBV13; DNA: TGTGCCAGCAGCTTAGATCCAGCGGGAGGGGGAAGCACAGATACGCAGTATTTT; CDR3: CASSLDPAGGGSTDTQYF
J: TRBJ1-2; D: TRBD1; size: -; V: TRBV9; DNA: TGTGCCAGCAGCCCAGGGGGAGCCTATGGCTACACCTTC; CDR3: CASSPGGAYGYTF